Following are 21 T cell receptor beta chains from one sample sequenced in a study of T-cell reconstitution after alpha-beta-depleted transplantation in children. Unique molecular identifiers featured in how the TCRbeta library was prepared. In TCRdb, the PCR reads were re-called with MiXCR into one record per CDR3 protein. This table holds about 200,000 distinct CDR3 sequences, 7% to 9% found once. The sequencing here drew on PBMCs, mostly from graft donor cells, taken 360 days after TCRalphabeta/CD19-depleted stem cell transplant. The receptors derive from a male patient under 10 years old who had a stem cell transplant for acute myeloid leukemia, so the T cells may come from the graft donor.

The rearrangement links TRBV5-1 to TRBJ2-5; D remains unclear. This CDR3 is built from 13 residues. Trimming stripped 1 base from V and 1 base from J, with 5 bases between. Looked up from germline, CDR1 is SGHRS and CDR2 is YFSETQ. The CDR3 loop is CASSLIVQETQYF. DNA for the CDR3: TGCGCCAGCAGCTTGATCGTCCAAGAGACCCAGTACTTC.

The chain links TRBV7-2 to TRBJ2-5; a possible D gene is TRBD1 (6 bases). Germline CDR1 and CDR2: SGHTA and FQGNSA. The length of the CDR3 is 14 residues. Trimming took off 3 bases at V and 5 bases at J, with 13 bases between the two ends. This CDR3 is CASSFSGAGETQYF. The CDR3, as DNA: TGTGCCAGCAGCTTCTCAGGGGCAGGGGAGACCCAGTACTTC.

This clonotype came up a few times. As DNA, the CDR3 is TGCAGTGAGGGGGGACAGAATCAAGAGACCCAGTACTTC. It is translated as CSEGGQNQETQYF. The J gene is TRBJ2-5, the V gene TRBV20-1; maybe TRBD1 (7 bases). The CDR3 runs 13 residues. Trimming left V 7 bases short and J 2 bases short, with 14 bases between. Germline V gives CDR1 DFQATT, CDR2 SNEGSKA (reference sequence).

This clonotype was recorded many times. The chain joins TRBV12-3 or TRBV12-4 to TRBJ2-3; D remains unclear. The CDR3 is made up of 13 amino acids. With 4 bases removed from V and 4 bases from J, the gap between germline ends came to 9 bases. The CDR3 bases are TGTGCCAGCAGTTACGTCGCGGCAGATACGCAGTATTTT. This gives the protein CASSYVAADTQYF.

Only a few counts were recorded for this clonotype. V usage is TRBV21-1 and J usage is TRBJ2-7; the table calls TRBD2, which could not be checked here. TRBV21-1 is an annotated pseudogene. CDR3 length equals 16 residues. CDR3 amino acids: CASSKDYGREEGEQYF. The CDR3 DNA sequence: TGTGCCAGCAGCAAAGATTACGGCAGGGAGGAAGGAGAGCAGTACTTC.

In its sample, this clonotype was seen a few times. The chain employs TRBV29-1 and TRBJ2-4, with 8 bases fitting TRBD1. The V segment lost 6 bases and the J segment 4 bases; nucleotides outside the gene matches: 8. The CDR3 consists of 14 residues. The germline V gene encodes CDR1 SQVTM and CDR2 ANQGSEA. As DNA, the CDR3 is TGCAGCGTAGAACTGGACAGGGCTAAAAACATTCAGTACTTC. This codes for CSVELDRAKNIQYF.

This clonotype was recorded many times. The V gene is TRBV15, the J gene TRBJ2-1; 14 nucleotides line up with TRBD2. V gave up 0 bases and J gave up 8 bases; unmatched junction bases: 9. The CDR3 is 18 residues long. Germline assignment: CDR1 LNHNV and CDR2 YYDKDF (reference sequence). The CDR3 region has the DNA TGTGCCACCAGCAGAGATGAGCGACTAGCGGGAGGGCTGGATGAGCAGTTCTTC. Protein product: CATSRDERLAGGLDEQFF.

The V gene is TRBV4-3, the J gene TRBJ1-6; 7 bases are a match to TRBD1. CDR1 is LGHNA and CDR2 is YSLEER in the germline V gene. This CDR3 spans 15 amino acids. The trim removed 3 bases at V and 8 bases at J, leaving 7 bases unmatched. In DNA, the CDR3 is TGCGCCAGCAGCCAGGCAGGGGGACCGGATTCACCCCTCCACTTT. It translates to CASSQAGGPDSPLHF.

In its sample, this clonotype was seen many times. V gene TRBV15 combines with J gene TRBJ1-6; the match to TRBD1 covers 9 bases. The V segment lost 1 base and the J segment 10 bases; nucleotides outside the gene matches: 8. The CDR3 sequence is 16 residues long. CDR1 LNHNV and CDR2 YYDKDF come from the germline V gene (reference sequence). The CDR3 DNA is TGTGCCACCAGCAGAGGACAGGGACAGGGAAGGTCACCCCTCCACTTT. This codes for CATSRGQGQGRSPLHF.

This clonotype showed up just a few times. The V gene is TRBV5-1, the J gene TRBJ2-7; TRBD2 matches 7 bases. This CDR3 comprises 15 residues. Germline lookup yields CDR1 SGHRS and CDR2 YFSETQ. Trimming took 4 bases from V and 3 from J; bases not matched to a gene: 10. CDR3 amino acids: CASSPRAGDDYEQYF. CDR3 sequence (DNA): TGCGCCAGCAGCCCGAGGGCGGGAGACGACTACGAGCAGTACTTC.

Many counts were recorded for this clonotype. The chain has TRBV6-1 and TRBJ2-3; 9 bases are a match to TRBD2. J gave up 2 bases and V 5 bases, and 8 bases lay outside the gene matches. In germline, CDR1 is MNHNS, CDR2 SASEGT. The CDR3 totals 16 residues. The CDR3 sequence is CASSLRLADTTDTQYF. For the CDR3, the DNA is TGTGCCAGCAGTCTCAGACTAGCGGATACCACAGATACGCAGTATTTT.

There are a few counts of this clonotype. The CDR3 DNA is TGTGCCAGCAGTTTAGGGCAGCCTGGGGCCAACGTCCTGACTTTC. The encoded protein is CASSLGQPGANVLTF. The V gene is TRBV12-3 or TRBV12-4, the J gene TRBJ2-6; D is ambiguous. This CDR3 is built from 15 residues. Trimming removed 1 base at V and 2 bases at J, with 6 bases between.

The V gene is TRBV2, the J gene TRBJ2-1, with 9 bases lining up with TRBD1. This CDR3 contains 15 residues. The junction had 11 bases not matched to a gene; V was cut back by 5 bases and J by 9 bases. The V gene's germline CDR1 is SNHLY and CDR2 FYNNEI. Here the CDR3 DNA reads TGTGCCAGCAGTATTCGGGACAGGGCTTTCGGTGAGCAGTTCTTC. Translation gives CASSIRDRAFGEQFF.

This chain connects TRBV12-3 or TRBV12-4 to TRBJ2-5; possible D gene TRBD2, 6 bases. Trimming took 3 bases from V and 4 from J, leaving 15 bases between them. The CDR3 is 15 residues long. CDR3 bases: TGTGCCAGCAGTTTTTCTCGGGAGAGGGGAGAGACCCAGTACTTC. Protein: CASSFSRERGETQYF.

This clonotype was detected a few times. The chain joins TRBV28 to TRBJ1-1; a weak D match, TRBD1 (5 bases). Germline values: CDR1 MDHEN, CDR2 SYDVKM. The CDR3 contains 15 residues. Trimming stripped 2 bases from V and 0 bases from J, with 10 bases between. CDR3 nucleotide sequence: TGTGCCAGCAGTTTACCCCGAGGGGTGAACACTGAAGCTTTCTTT. It translates to CASSLPRGVNTEAFF.

Many counts were recorded for this clonotype. The chain recombines TRBV12-3 or TRBV12-4 with TRBJ2-4; 9 positions agree with TRBD1. The CDR3 sequence is 13 residues long. J gave up 9 bases and V 6 bases, and 6 bases lay outside the gene matches. CDR3 in DNA: TGTGCCAGCAGCAGCGACAGGGGGGGCATTCAGTACTTC. This sequence encodes CASSSDRGGIQYF.

This clonotype has only a few counts. The CDR3 nucleotides are TGTGCCAGCTCACCACGAGCGGGGGGCTACAATGAGCAGTTCTTC. Translated, it gives CASSPRAGGYNEQFF. This chain connects TRBV18 to TRBJ2-1, with 9 bases matching TRBD2. The CDR3 extends over 15 amino acids. Germline assignment: CDR1 KGHSH and CDR2 LQKENI. The trim removed 1 base at V and 3 bases at J, leaving 1 base unmatched.

The chain couples TRBV7-9 to TRBJ1-6; possible D gene TRBD1, 5 bases. Between the trimmed V and J ends, which lost 1 base and 8 bases, there was a span of 15 bases. Germline assignment: CDR1 SEHNR and CDR2 FQNEAQ (reference sequence). The CDR3 sequence is 16 residues long. The CDR3 DNA is TGTGCCAGCAGCTTAGGAAGGGGCGAGGCCTATTCACCCCTCCACTTT. It codes for CASSLGRGEAYSPLHF.

V gene TRBV5-1 combines with J gene TRBJ2-1; 14 bases fit TRBD2. J was trimmed by 9 bases and V by 4 bases; bases with no gene match: 6. Germline CDR1 is SGHRS and CDR2 is YFSETQ. The CDR3 has 15 amino acids. DNA for the CDR3: TGCGCCAGCAGCCTTGGGACTAGCGGGAGAGGTGAGCAGTTCTTC. It yields the protein CASSLGTSGRGEQFF.

The chain's CDR3 is CASSSGLGGTGELFF. CDR3 coding DNA: TGTGCCAGCAGTTCCGGACTCGGGGGAACCGGGGAGCTGTTTTTT. The chain combines TRBV12-3 or TRBV12-4 with TRBJ2-2; maybe TRBD2 (6 bases). V lost 4 bases to trimming and J lost 5 bases, with 14 bases between them. This CDR3 region has 15 residues.

The CDR3 spells CASSVGTGSWTDTQYF. The CDR3 DNA follows: TGTGCCAGCAGCGTAGGGACAGGGAGTTGGACAGATACGCAGTATTTT. The genes are TRBV9 and TRBJ2-3, with 8 bases lining up with TRBD1. Germline lookup yields CDR1 SGDLS and CDR2 YYNGEE. The ends lost 0 bases at V and 3 bases at J; junction bases unmatched: 6. The CDR3 has 16 amino acids.